Listed here are 22 T cell receptor beta chains from one sample, sequenced in a study of T cell clonality in common variable immunodeficiency (dated by TCRdb to between 2015 and 2016). To prepare the library, the immunoSEQ multiplex PCR assay was applied. TCRdb took over this immuneACCESS table, retaining in-frame rearrangements with V and J assigned. Such tables are incomplete; in checked studies, under half of the missing clones stem from an unresolved V gene, and the remainder is unexplained. With tens of thousands of clones recorded, this sample contains no clone counted only once. Roughly 2.9% of the sample is held by the ten biggest clonotypes. Sequencing was carried out using peripheral blood mononuclear cells. The receptors stem from a person aged 18 to 75 in good health.

This clone has a handful of counts. The CDR3 protein is CASSTPWATDTYTF. Incomplete CDR3 DNA: TGTGCCAGTAGTACTCCTTGGGCCACAGATACC. The rearrangement uses TRBV19 and TRBJ1-2; D uncertain. The missing CDR3 end, 3 residues past where the read stops, is filled in from the germline J gene. CDR3 size: 14 residues. CDR1 LNHDA and CDR2 SQIVND come from the germline V gene (reference sequence).

In its sample, this clone was seen many times. The read finishes 3 residues shy of the CDR3 end, and the germline J gene is used to complete it. The rearrangement links TRBV6-2 or TRBV6-3 to TRBJ2-7, with 10 bases fitting TRBD2. This CDR3 has 14 amino acids. V lost 6 bases to trimming and J lost 1 base; unmatched junction nucleotides: 3. Germline V lookup: CDR1 MNHEY, CDR2 SVGEGT. This CDR3 reads CASSRTSGSYEQYF. The covered CDR3 bases are TGTGCCAGCAGCCGGACTAGCGGTTCCTACGAG.

As concerns this clone: The read terminates 3 residues ahead of where the CDR3 ends, so the germline J gene completes it. The chain links TRBV29-1 to TRBJ2-1; 9 nucleotides line up with TRBD2. The junction had 1 base not matched to a gene; V was cut back by 4 bases and J by 3 bases. Germline V CDR1 and CDR2: SQVTM, ANQGSEA. The CDR3 covers 13 residues. The part of the CDR3 DNA that was read is TGCAGCGTTGGTAGCGGGGGCTACAATGAG. It translates to CSVGSGGYNE. The whole CDR3 region reads CSVGSGGYNEQFF.

This clone has only a few counts. The sequence runs out 3 residues before the end of the CDR3; the remainder is reconstructed from the germline J gene. Other DNA sequences in this sample translate to the same CDR3. The chain joins TRBV18 to TRBJ1-2, with a possible D match to TRBD1 (6 bases). Trimming shortened V by 6 bases and J by 4 bases, and 24 bases separated the two germline ends. The germline V gene encodes CDR1 KGHSH and CDR2 LQKENI. This CDR3 has 17 residues. CDR3 DNA, as far as it was read: TGTGCCAGCTCGCCCTCCCAGGACGTGGGGGCGGGCTATGGC. Translated, it gives CASSPSQDVGAGYG. The entire CDR3 protein is CASSPSQDVGAGYGYTF.

This clone was detected many times. The CDR3 end is not reached by the read, which stops 3 residues before it; the germline J gene fills it in. J is TRBJ1-2 and V is TRBV29-1; TRBD1 agrees at 8 bases. Germline values: CDR1 SQVTM, CDR2 ANQGSEA. The CDR3 has 12 residues. Trimming took 6 bases from V and 7 from J; bases not matched to a gene: 7. The CDR3 bases that were read are TGCAGCGTGAGGGGGGACAGGAGTGGC. Its translation is CSVRGDRSG. The complete CDR3 protein is CSVRGDRSGYTF. Full variable domain (missing parts from reference TRBV29-1 and TRBJ1-2): SAVISQKPSRDICQRGTSLTIQCQVDSQVTMMFWYRQQPGQSLTLIATANQGSEATYESGFVIDKFPISRPNLTFSTLTVSNMSPEDSSIYLCSVRGDRSGYTFGSGTRLTVV.

This clone was found many times. Read data end 3 residues before the CDR3 end; the end is taken from the germline J gene. The rearrangement joins TRBV29-1 to TRBJ2-3, with 8 nucleotides matching TRBD2. Germline V gene lookup returns CDR1 SQVTM and CDR2 ANQGSEA. V was clipped by 2 bases and J by 5 bases; unmatched bases: 12. This CDR3 has 16 amino acids. The covered CDR3 bases are TGCAGCGTTGAACCGCAGTGGAGGCTAGCGGGAGATACG. This encodes CSVEPQWRLAGDT. The entire CDR3 reads CSVEPQWRLAGDTQYF.

This clone was seen ten or more times. The read terminates 3 residues ahead of where the CDR3 ends, so the germline J gene completes it. This chain connects TRBV5-8 to TRBJ2-7; TRBD2 aligns across 8 bases. CDR1 SGHTS and CDR2 YDEGEE come from the germline V gene. With 2 bases clipped from V and 3 bases from J, the junction kept 4 bases outside the gene matches. This CDR3 spans 14 amino acids. This CDR3 reads CASSLTSGVYEQYF. The covered CDR3 bases are TGTGCCAGCAGCTTAACTAGCGGAGTCTACGAG.

This clone was seen repeatedly, ten times or more. The observed sequence ends 3 residues before the CDR3 terminus, with the missing tail filled in from the germline J gene. This sequence joins TRBV2 and TRBJ2-4, with a tentative D call TRBD1 (6 bases). Germline V gene lookup returns CDR1 SNHLY and CDR2 FYNNEI. V shed 3 bases and J shed 4 bases, with 10 bases lying between them. This CDR3 is 14 amino acids long. The CDR3 bases that were read are TGTGCCAGCAGTGACTTTACAGGGAAAAACATT. Residues: CASSDFTGKNI. The whole CDR3 sequence is CASSDFTGKNIQYF.

In the case of this clone: The DNA ends 3 residues before the CDR3 does, and the rest of the CDR3 is filled in from the germline J gene. The genes are TRBV19 and TRBJ2-3, with D tentatively TRBD2 (7 bases). CDR3 length: 15 residues. Germline-derived CDR1 and CDR2 are LNHDA and SQIVND (reference sequence). The part of the CDR3 DNA that was read is TGTGCCAGCAGGGAGGGGGAAGGAAGGAATCAGCCG. This codes for CASREGEGRNQP. The CDR3, in full, reads CASREGEGRNQPQYF.

On this clone: The read is 3 residues too short to cover the CDR3 end, so that end is filled in from the germline J gene. The genes are TRBV5-6 and TRBJ2-3; 8 bases fit TRBD2. V trimming: 4 bases; J trimming: 3 bases; junction bases outside the gene matches: 4. The CDR3 consists of 14 residues. Germline CDR1 SGHDT, CDR2 YYEEEE. The CDR3 spells CASSTGLVTDTQYF. Incomplete CDR3 DNA: TGTGCCAGCAGCACGGGACTAGTGACAGATACG.

This clone was seen many times. The read ends 3 residues shy of where the CDR3 ends; the end is completed using the germline J gene. V is TRBV10-3 and J is TRBJ1-5, with D unresolved. The germline V and J ends were trimmed by 3 bases and 3 bases, with 6 bases remaining between them. The CDR3 is made up of 13 amino acids. From germline, CDR1 is ENHRY and CDR2 SYGVKD. The covered CDR3 bases are TGTGCCATCAGTGACAACTTCAATCAGCCC. Its protein is CAISDNFNQP. The CDR3 reads in full as CAISDNFNQPQHF.

Many counts were recorded for this clone. The read comes to an end 3 residues before the CDR3 does, leaving the germline J gene to fill in the end. The chain couples TRBV2 to TRBJ2-2; D is possibly TRBD2 (5 bases). This CDR3 comprises 14 residues. V was cut by 6 bases and J by 0 bases, with 8 bases left in between. Per germline, CDR1 SNHLY and CDR2 FYNNEI. This CDR3 is CASRDSTNTGELFF. CDR3 DNA (partial): TGTGCCAGCAGGGACTCAACGAACACCGGGGAG.

This clone was seen repeatedly, ten times or more. The sequence runs out 3 residues before the end of the CDR3; the remainder is reconstructed from the germline J gene. This chain connects TRBV30 to TRBJ1-5, with 7 bases identical to TRBD1. Germline V lookup: CDR1 GTSNPN, CDR2 SVGIG (reference sequence). The CDR3 length is 13 residues. The V and J ends lost 2 bases and 4 bases, in that order; junction bases with no gene match: 2. CDR3 DNA, as far as it was read: TGTGCCTGGAGTCGGGACAGAAATCAGCCC. It specifies CAWSRDRNQP. The whole CDR3 region reads CAWSRDRNQPQHF.

At least ten counts were recorded for this clone. With the read ending 3 residues before the CDR3 end, the germline J gene is used to fill in that end. The chain combines TRBV11-2 with TRBJ2-5; D possibly corresponds to TRBD2 (5 bases). CDR3 length equals 14 residues. The germline CDR1 and CDR2 sequences are SGHAT and FQNNGV. V was cut by 1 base and J by 1 base, with 7 bases left in between. Partial CDR3 DNA: TGTGCCAGCAGCTTAGCTAGCTTCCAAGAGACC. Translated: CASSLASFQET. The whole CDR3 sequence is CASSLASFQETQYF.

The sample holds many counts of this clone. From the germline J gene comes the end of the CDR3, since the read stops 3 residues before it. The chain carries TRBV5-4 and TRBJ2-3; 12 nucleotides line up with TRBD2. CDR3 size: 15 residues. In germline, CDR1 is SGHNT, CDR2 YYREEE (reference sequence). Trimming cost V 3 bases and J 4 bases; bases outside gene matches: 3. This chain's CDR3 is CASSSRTSGADTQYF. The sequenced CDR3 bases are TGTGCCAGCAGCTCCAGGACTAGCGGGGCAGATACG. Full variable domain (outside the CDR3, taken from reference TRBV5-4 and TRBJ2-3): ETGVTQSPTHLIKTRGQQVTLRCSSQSGHNTVSWYQQALGQGPQFIFQYYREEENGRGNFPPRFSGLQFPNYSSELNVNALELDDSALYLCASSSRTSGADTQYFGPGTRLTVL.

This clone was picked up many times. The read stops 3 residues short of the end of the CDR3; the missing end is completed from the germline J gene. J is TRBJ1-2 and V is TRBV19; D not resolved. V was trimmed by 7 bases and J by 4 bases, leaving 7 bases between them. Germline lookup yields CDR1 LNHDA and CDR2 SQIVND (reference sequence). The CDR3 is 11 amino acids. CDR3 in amino acids: CASMTGYGYTF. CDR3 bases read: TGTGCCAGTATGACGGGCTATGGC.

This clone was detected ten times or more. The CDR3 spells CASSELAGSYNEQFF. The part of the CDR3 DNA that was read is TGTGCCAGCAGTGAACTAGCGGGCTCCTACAATGAG. The gene calls are TRBV6-4 and TRBJ2-1; 9 bases match TRBD2. The read falls 3 residues short of the CDR3 end, and the missing part is taken from the germline J gene. CDR1 and CDR2 from the germline V gene are MRHNA and SNTAGT. CDR3 length equals 15 residues. The junction had 0 bases not matched to a gene; V was cut back by 3 bases and J by 0 bases.

This clone appeared a few times. The read stops 3 residues short of the end of the CDR3; the missing end is completed from the germline J gene. The rearrangement uses TRBV5-1 and TRBJ2-7, with 7 bases identical to TRBD2. This CDR3 comprises 14 residues. Germline CDR1 reads SGHRS; CDR2 reads YFSETQ. The junction had 6 bases not matched to a gene; V was cut back by 0 bases and J by 6 bases. CDR3 loop: CASSLAGGSGEQYF. Incomplete CDR3 DNA: TGCGCCAGCAGCTTGGCCGGCGGGAGTGGCGAG.

The sample holds many counts of this clone. Read sequence stops 3 residues before the CDR3 end, and the germline J gene provides the missing end. The chain uses TRBV7-9 and TRBJ2-2; TRBD1 matches at 7 bases. There are 15 residues in the CDR3. Looked up from germline, CDR1 is SEHNR and CDR2 is FQNEAQ (reference sequence). The DNA read from the CDR3 is TGTGCCAGTTCCGGTGCAGGGGGTATGAATTCACCG. It specifies CASSGAGGMNSP. The whole CDR3 is CASSGAGGMNSPLFF.

There are many counts of this clone. Sequencing ends 3 residues short of the CDR3 end; the germline J gene provides the rest. The chain carries TRBV19 and TRBJ1-5, with TRBD1 identical over 8 bases. Trimming at V came to 1 base and at J to 2 bases, leaving 4 bases not matched to a gene. The CDR3 totals 16 residues. The germline V gene encodes CDR1 LNHDA and CDR2 SQIVND (reference sequence). The CDR3 sequence is CASSIGLGQGNQPQHF. CDR3 bases read: TGTGCCAGTAGTATAGGTTTGGGACAGGGCAATCAGCCC. Looking up the rest from reference TRBV19 and TRBJ1-5 gives the full variable domain: DGGITQSPKYLFRKEGQNVTLSCEQNLNHDAMYWYRQDPGQGLRLIYYSQIVNDFQKGDIAEGYSVSREKKESFPLTVTSAQKNPTAFYLCASSIGLGQGNQPQHFGDGTRLSIL.

This clone was found a few times. The read falls 3 residues short of the CDR3 end, and the missing part is taken from the germline J gene. The chain uses TRBV11-2 and TRBJ2-3; possibly TRBD2 for D (6 bases). CDR1 is SGHAT and CDR2 is FQNNGV in the germline V gene. This CDR3 spans 12 amino acids. Here the CDR3 reads CASSQDGLTQYF. Incomplete CDR3 DNA: TGTGCCAGCAGCCAGGACGGACTAACG.

This clone was counted many times. The read is 3 residues too short to cover the CDR3 end, so that end is filled in from the germline J gene. The chain is built from TRBV5-1 and TRBJ1-4; 8 nucleotides line up with TRBD1. The germline CDR1 and CDR2 sequences are SGHRS and YFSETQ. The CDR3 consists of 17 residues. This CDR3 is CASSLQGASSYNSPLFF. CDR3 DNA, as far as it was read: TGCGCCAGCAGCTTGCAGGGGGCGAGCTCCTATAATTCACCA.